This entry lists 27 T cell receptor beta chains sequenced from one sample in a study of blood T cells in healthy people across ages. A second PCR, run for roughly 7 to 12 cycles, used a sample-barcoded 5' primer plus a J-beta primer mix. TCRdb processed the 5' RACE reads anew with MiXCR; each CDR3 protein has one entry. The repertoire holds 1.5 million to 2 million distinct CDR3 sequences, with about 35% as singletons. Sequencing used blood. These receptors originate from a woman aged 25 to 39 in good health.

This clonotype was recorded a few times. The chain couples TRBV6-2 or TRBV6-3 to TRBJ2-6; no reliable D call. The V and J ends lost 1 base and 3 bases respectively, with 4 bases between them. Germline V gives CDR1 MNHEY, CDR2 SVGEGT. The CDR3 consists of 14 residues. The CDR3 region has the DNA TGTGCCAGCAGTTACTTTGTTGGGGCCAACGTCCTGACTTTC. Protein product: CASSYFVGANVLTF.

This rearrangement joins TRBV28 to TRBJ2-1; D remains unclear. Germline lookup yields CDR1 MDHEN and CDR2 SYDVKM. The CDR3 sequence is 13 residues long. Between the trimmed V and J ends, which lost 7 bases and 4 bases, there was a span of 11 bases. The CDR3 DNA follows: TGTGCCAGCACCACCTGGAGTTACAATGAGCAGTTCTTC. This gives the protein CASTTWSYNEQFF.

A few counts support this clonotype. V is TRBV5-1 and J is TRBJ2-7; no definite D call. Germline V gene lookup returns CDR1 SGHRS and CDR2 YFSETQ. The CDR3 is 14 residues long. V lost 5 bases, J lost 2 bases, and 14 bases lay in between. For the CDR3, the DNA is TGCGCCAGCAGGGGTACGGCGCCCCCCTACGAGCAGTACTTC. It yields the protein CASRGTAPPYEQYF.

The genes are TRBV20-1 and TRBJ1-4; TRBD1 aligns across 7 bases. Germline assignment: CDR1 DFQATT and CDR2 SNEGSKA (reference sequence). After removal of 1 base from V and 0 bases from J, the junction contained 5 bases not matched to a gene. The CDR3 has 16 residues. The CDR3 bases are TGCAGTGCTAGAGGGGACAGCTCTGCAACTAATGAAAAACTGTTTTTT. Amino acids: CSARGDSSATNEKLFF.

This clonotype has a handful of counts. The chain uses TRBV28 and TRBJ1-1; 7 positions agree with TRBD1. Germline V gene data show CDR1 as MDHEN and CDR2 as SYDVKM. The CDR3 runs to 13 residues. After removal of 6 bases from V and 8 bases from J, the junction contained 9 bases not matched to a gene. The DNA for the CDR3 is TGTGCCAGCAGCTTACAGGGGCCCAGGGAAGCTTTCTTT. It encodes CASSLQGPREAFF.

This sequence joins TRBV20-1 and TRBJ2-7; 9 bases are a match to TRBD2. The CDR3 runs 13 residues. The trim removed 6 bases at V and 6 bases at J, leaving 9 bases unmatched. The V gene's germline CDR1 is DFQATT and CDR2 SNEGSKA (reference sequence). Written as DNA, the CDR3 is TGCAGTGCCCGACTAGCGGTAGTTGGCGAGCAGTACTTC. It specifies CSARLAVVGEQYF.

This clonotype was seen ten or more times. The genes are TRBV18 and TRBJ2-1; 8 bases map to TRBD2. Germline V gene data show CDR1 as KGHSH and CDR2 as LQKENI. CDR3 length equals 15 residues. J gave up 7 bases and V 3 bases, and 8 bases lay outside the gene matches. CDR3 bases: TGTGCCAGCTCACCCCCCAGCGGGAGCCGGAATGAGCAGTTCTTC. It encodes CASSPPSGSRNEQFF.

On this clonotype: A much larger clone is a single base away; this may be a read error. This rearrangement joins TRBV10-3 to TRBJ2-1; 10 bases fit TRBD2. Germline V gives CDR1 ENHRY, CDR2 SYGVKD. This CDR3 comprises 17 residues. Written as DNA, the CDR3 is TGTGCCGTCAGTCAAATATCTAGCGGGAGATCCTACAATGAGCAGTTCTTC. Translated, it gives CAVSQISSGRSYNEQFF.

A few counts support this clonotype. The CDR3 DNA follows: TGTGCCATCAGTGAGTTGGACGGTGCGGGAGAGCAGTACTTC. As protein: CAISELDGAGEQYF. This rearrangement joins TRBV10-3 to TRBJ2-7; tentative D call: TRBD2 (6 bases). Germline CDR1 reads ENHRY; CDR2 reads SYGVKD. The CDR3 has 14 amino acids. The germline V and J ends were trimmed by 1 base and 7 bases, with 14 bases remaining between them.

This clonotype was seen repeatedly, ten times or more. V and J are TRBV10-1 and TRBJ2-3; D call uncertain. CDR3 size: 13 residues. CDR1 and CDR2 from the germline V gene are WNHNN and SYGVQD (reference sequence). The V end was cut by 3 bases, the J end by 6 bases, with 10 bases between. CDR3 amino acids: CASSEADADTQYF. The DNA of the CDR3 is TGCGCCAGCAGTGAAGCCGACGCGGATACGCAGTATTTT.

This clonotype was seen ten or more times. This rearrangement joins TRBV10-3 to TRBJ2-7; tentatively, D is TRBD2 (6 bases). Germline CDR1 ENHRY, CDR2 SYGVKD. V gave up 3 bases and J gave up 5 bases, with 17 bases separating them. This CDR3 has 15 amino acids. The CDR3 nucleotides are TGTGCCATCAGTGACGCGGGACGAGGCGGTAACGAGCAGTACTTC. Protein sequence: CAISDAGRGGNEQYF.

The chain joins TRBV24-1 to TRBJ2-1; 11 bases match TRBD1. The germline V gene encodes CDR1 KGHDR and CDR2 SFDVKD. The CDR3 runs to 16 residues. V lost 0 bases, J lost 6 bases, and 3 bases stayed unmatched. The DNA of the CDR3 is TGTGCCACCAGTGATTTGGGGACAGGGGGGGGCAATGAGCAGTTCTTC. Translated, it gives CATSDLGTGGGNEQFF.

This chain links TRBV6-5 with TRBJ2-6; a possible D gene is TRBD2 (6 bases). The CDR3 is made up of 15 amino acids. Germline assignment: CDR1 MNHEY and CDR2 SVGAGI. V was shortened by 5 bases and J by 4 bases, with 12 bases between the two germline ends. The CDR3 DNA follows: TGTGCCAGCAGTATGTTTGGAGGGGGGGCCAACGTCCTGACTTTC. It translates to CASSMFGGGANVLTF.

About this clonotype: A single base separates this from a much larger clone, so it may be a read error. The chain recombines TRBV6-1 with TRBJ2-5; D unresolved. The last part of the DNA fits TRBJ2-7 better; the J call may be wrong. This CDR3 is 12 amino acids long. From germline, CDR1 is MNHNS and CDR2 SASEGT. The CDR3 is CTSSHGDYEQYF. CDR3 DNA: TGTACCAGCAGCCACGGTGATTACGAGCAGTACTTC.

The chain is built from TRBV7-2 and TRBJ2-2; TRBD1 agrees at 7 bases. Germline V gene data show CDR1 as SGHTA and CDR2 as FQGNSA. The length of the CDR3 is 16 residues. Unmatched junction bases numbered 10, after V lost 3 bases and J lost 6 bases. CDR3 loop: CASSLGPQQGAGELFF. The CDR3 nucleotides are TGTGCCAGCAGCTTGGGGCCCCAGCAGGGGGCCGGGGAGCTGTTTTTT.

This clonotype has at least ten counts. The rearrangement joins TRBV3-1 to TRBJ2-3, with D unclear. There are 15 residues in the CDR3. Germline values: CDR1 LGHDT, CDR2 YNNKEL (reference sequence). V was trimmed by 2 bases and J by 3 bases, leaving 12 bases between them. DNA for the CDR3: TGTGCCAGCAGCCAATCGGCGCTAGTGACAGATACGCAGTATTTT. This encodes CASSQSALVTDTQYF.

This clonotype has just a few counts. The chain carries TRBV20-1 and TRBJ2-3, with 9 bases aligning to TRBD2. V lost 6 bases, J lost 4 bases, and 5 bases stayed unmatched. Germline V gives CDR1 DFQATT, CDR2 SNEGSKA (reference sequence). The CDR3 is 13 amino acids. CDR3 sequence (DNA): TGCAGTGCGGGCGGGAGGGCCCCAGATACGCAGTATTTT. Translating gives CSAGGRAPDTQYF.

CDR3: CASRITGGHQPQHF. The CDR3 nucleotides read TGTGCCAGTAGGATTACAGGGGGCCATCAGCCCCAGCATTTT. This rearrangement joins TRBV19 to TRBJ1-5, with TRBD1 matching over 9 bases. The CDR3 is 14 amino acids. After removal of 6 bases from V and 5 bases from J, the junction contained 5 bases not matched to a gene. Germline V CDR1 and CDR2: LNHDA, SQIVND (reference sequence).

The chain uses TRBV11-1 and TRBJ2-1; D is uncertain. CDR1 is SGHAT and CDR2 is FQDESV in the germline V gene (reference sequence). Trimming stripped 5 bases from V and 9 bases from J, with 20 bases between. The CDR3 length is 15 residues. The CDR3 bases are TGTGCCAGCAGCCCACCCAGGACCGAAGTGGGTGAGCAGTTCTTC. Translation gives CASSPPRTEVGEQFF.

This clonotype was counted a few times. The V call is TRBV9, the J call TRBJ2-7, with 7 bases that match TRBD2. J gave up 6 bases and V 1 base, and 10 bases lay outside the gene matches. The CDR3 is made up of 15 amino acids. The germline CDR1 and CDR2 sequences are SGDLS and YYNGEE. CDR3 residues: CASSVSGTTGSEQYF. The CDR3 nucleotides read TGTGCCAGCAGCGTATCCGGGACTACCGGTTCCGAGCAGTACTTC.

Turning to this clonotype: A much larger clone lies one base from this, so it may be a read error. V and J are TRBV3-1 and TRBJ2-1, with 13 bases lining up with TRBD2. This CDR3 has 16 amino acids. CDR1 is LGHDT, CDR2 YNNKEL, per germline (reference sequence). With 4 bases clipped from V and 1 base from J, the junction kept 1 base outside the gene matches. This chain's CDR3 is CASSRGLAGSYNEQFF. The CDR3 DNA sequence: TGTGCCAGCAGCCGGGGACTAGCGGGGTCCTACAATGAGCAGTTCTTC.

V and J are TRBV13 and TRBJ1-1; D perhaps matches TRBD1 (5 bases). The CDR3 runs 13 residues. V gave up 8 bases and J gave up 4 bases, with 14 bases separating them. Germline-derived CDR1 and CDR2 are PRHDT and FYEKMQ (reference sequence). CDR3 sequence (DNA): TGTGCCAGCCTTAGGGCGGGGCGCACTGAAGCTTTCTTT. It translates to CASLRAGRTEAFF.

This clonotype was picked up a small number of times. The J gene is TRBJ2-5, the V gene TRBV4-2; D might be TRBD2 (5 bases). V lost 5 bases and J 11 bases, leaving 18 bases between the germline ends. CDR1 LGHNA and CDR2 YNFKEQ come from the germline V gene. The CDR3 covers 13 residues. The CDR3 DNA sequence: TGTGCCAGCAGCGACGAGGGCGGCTACGGGCAGTACTTC. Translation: CASSDEGGYGQYF.

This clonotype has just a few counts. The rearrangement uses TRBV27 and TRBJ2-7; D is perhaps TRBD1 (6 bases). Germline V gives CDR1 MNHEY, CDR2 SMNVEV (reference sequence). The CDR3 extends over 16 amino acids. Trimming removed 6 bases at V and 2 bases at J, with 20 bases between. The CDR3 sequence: CASSLLAGDITYEQYF. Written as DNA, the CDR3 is TGTGCCAGCAGCCTATTGGCAGGGGACATAACCTACGAGCAGTACTTC.

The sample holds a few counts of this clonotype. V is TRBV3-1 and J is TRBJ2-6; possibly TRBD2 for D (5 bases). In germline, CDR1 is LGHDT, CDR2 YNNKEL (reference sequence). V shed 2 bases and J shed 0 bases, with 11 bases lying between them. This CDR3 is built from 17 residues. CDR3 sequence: CASSQQAGHSGANVLTF. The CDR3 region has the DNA TGTGCCAGCAGCCAACAGGCGGGCCACTCTGGGGCCAACGTCCTGACTTTC.

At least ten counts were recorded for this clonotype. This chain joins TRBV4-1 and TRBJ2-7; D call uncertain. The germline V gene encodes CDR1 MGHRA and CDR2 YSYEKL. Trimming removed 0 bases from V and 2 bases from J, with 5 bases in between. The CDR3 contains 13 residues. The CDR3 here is CASSQDRAYEQYF. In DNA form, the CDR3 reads TGCGCCAGCAGCCAAGACAGAGCCTACGAGCAGTACTTC.

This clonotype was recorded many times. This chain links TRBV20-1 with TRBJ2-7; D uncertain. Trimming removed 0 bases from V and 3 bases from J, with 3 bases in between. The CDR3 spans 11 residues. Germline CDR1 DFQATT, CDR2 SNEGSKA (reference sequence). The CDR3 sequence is CSARDVYEQYF. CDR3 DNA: TGCAGTGCTAGAGATGTCTACGAGCAGTACTTC.